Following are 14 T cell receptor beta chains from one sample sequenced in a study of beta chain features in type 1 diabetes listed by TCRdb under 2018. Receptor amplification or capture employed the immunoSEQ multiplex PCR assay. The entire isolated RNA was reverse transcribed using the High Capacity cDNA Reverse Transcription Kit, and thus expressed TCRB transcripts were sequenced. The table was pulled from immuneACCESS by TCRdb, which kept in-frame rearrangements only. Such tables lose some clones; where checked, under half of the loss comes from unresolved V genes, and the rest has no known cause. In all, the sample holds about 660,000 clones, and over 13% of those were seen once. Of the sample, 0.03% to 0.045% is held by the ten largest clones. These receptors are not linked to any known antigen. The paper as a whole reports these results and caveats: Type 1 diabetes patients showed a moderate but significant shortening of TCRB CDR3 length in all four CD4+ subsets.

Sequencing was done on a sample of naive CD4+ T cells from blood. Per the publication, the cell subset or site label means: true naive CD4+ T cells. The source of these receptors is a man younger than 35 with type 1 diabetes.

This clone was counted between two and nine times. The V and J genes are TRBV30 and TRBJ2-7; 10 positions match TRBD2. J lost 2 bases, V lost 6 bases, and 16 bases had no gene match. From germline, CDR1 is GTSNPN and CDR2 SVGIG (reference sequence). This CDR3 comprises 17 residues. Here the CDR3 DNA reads TGTGCCTGCCTTGGGACTAGCGCTTTAGACGCCGCCTACGAGCAGTACTTC. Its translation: CACLGTSALDAAYEQYF.

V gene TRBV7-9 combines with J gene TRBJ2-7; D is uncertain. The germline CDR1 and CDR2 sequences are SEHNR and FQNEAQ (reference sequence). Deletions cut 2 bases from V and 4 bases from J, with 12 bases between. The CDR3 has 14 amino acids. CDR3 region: CASSLTAGEYEQYF. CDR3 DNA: TGTGCCAGCAGCTTAACGGCAGGAGAATACGAGCAGTACTTC.

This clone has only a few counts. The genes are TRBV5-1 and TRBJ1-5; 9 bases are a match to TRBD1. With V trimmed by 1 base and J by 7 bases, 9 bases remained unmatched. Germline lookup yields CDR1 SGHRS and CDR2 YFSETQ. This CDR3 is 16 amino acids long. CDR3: CASSLTGGREGQPQHF. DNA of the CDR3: TGCGCCAGCAGCTTGACAGGGGGCCGGGAAGGACAGCCCCAGCATTTT.

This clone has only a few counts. DNA of the CDR3: TGCGCCAGCAGCTCCGGGACACCGGTAGGGGAGACCCAGTACTTC. It specifies CASSSGTPVGETQYF. This rearrangement joins TRBV5-1 to TRBJ2-5; tentative D call: TRBD1 (6 bases). Trimming removed 3 bases from V and 5 bases from J, with 17 bases in between. Germline V CDR1 and CDR2: SGHRS, YFSETQ. The CDR3 runs to 15 residues. Full variable domain (outside the CDR3, taken from reference TRBV5-1 and TRBJ2-5): KAGVTQTPRYLIKTRGQQVTLSCSPISGHRSVSWYQQTPGQGLQFLFEYFSETQRNKGNFPGRFSGRQFSNSRSEMNVSTLELGDSALYLCASSSGTPVGETQYFGPGTRLLVL.

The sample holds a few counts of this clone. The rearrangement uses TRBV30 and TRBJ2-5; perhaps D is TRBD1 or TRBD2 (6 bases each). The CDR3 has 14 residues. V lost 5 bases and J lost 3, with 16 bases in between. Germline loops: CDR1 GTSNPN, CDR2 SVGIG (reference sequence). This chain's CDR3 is CAWQRGVGKETQYF. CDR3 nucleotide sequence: TGTGCCTGGCAGAGGGGGGTTGGGAAAGAGACCCAGTACTTC.

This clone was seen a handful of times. The CDR3 DNA sequence: TGTGCCAGCAGTATGGGACCCCTTGGGAATCAGCCCCAGCATTTT. Amino acid sequence: CASSMGPLGNQPQHF. V gene TRBV2 combines with J gene TRBJ1-5, with D tentatively TRBD1 (5 bases). The CDR3 length is 15 residues. V was pared by 5 bases and J by 4 bases, with 15 bases between. Germline V gives CDR1 SNHLY, CDR2 FYNNEI.

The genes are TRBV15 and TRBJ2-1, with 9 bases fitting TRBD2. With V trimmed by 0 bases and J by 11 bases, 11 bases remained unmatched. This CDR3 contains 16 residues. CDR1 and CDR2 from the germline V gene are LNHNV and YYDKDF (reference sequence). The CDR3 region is CATSRDYQETSGKQFF. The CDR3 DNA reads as TGTGCCACCAGCAGAGATTATCAAGAGACTAGCGGAAAGCAGTTCTTC.

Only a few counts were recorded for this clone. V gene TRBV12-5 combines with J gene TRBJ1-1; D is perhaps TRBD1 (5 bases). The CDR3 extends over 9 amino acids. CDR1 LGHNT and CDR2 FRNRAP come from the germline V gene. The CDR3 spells CGGDTEAFF. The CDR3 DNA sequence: TGTGGAGGGGACACTGAAGCTTTCTTT.

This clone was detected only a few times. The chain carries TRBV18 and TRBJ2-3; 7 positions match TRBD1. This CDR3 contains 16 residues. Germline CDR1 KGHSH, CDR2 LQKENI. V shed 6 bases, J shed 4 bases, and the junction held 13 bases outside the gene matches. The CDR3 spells CASSPQGRGYADTQYF. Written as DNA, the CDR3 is TGTGCCAGCTCCCCCCAGGGCAGGGGGTACGCAGATACGCAGTATTTT.

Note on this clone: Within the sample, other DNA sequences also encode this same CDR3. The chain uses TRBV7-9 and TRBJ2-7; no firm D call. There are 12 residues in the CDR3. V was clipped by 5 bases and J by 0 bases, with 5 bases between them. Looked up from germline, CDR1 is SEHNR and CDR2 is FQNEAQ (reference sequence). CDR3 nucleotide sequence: TGTGCCAGCAGCCGGAGCTCCTACGAGCAGTACTTC. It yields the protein CASSRSSYEQYF.

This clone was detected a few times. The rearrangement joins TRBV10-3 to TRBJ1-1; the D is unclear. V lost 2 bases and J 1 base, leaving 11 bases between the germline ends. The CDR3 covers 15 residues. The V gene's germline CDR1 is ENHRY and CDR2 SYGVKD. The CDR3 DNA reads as TGTGCCATCAGTGAGCCTCGGACCAAGAACACTGAAGCTTTCTTT. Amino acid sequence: CAISEPRTKNTEAFF.

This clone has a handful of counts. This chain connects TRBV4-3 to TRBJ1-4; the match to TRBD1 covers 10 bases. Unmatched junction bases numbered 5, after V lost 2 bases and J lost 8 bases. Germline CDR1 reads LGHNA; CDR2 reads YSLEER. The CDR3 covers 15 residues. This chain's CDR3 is CASSQLDRGREKLFF. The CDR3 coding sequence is TGCGCCAGCAGCCAACTAGACAGGGGGCGAGAAAAACTGTTTTTT.

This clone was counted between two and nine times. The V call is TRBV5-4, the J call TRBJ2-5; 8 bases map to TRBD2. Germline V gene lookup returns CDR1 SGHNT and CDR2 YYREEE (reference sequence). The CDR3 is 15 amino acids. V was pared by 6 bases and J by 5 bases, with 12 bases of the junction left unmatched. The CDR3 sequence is CASTPDGGGGETQYF. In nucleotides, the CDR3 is TGTGCCAGCACCCCGGACGGGGGGGGCGGGGAGACCCAGTACTTC.

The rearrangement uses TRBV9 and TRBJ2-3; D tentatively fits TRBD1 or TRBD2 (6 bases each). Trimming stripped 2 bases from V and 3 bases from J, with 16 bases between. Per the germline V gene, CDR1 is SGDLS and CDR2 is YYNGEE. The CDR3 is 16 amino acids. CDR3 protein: CASSVTLLGGTDTQYF. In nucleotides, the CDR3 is TGTGCCAGCAGCGTCACCCTGCTAGGGGGGACAGATACGCAGTATTTT.